Sequencing of this T cell receptor (beta chain) was carried out in a study of cytomegalovirus exposure and HLA in healthy donors. Study-wide results and caveats: Some public TCRs appeared in many individuals, while most sequences were rare. The classifier reportedly diagnosed cytomegalovirus status with high specificity and sensitivity. Among the CMV-associated chains, three were confirmed in vitro as specific for CMV antigens.

Germline CDR1 SEHNR, CDR2 FQNEAQ (reference sequence). The germline V and J ends were trimmed by 5 bases and 3 bases, with 8 bases remaining between them. The CDR3 has 12 amino acids. The table came from immunoSEQ multiplex PCR; TCRdb's copy has only in-frame clones and leaves some out. Of under 200,000 clones listed, around nine tenths are singletons. Details on this clone: What it recognizes is unknown.

The genes are TRBV7-9 and TRBJ2-7, with D uncertain. This receptor was identified in a woman aged 18-30 years in good health and CMV-seronegative. The sequencing sample was made of PBMCs. Here the CDR3 reads CASSDPGYEQYF. The CDR3 bases are TGTGCCAGCAGCGACCCGGGCTACGAGCAGTACTTC. Combining the CDR3 with reference TRBV7-9 and TRBJ2-7 gives the whole variable domain DTGVSQNPRHKITKRGQNVTFRCDPISEHNRLYWYRQTLGQGPEFLTYFQNEAQLEKSRLLSDRFSAERPKGSFSTLEIQRTEQGDSAMYLCASSDPGYEQYFGPGTRLTVT.